This entry describes one TCR beta chain. This clone's antigen is unknown. No base quality information exists; no much larger clone differs at one position. TCRdb records Illumina HiSeq 2500 as the sequencer. TCR beta libraries were prepared by quantitative 5'-RACE with molecular barcodes. Concerning the study's data processing: Disease-linked TCR variants were identified with a new computational method built on a probabilistic model of VDJ rearrangement. Using fastp at Q25 and MiXCR, TCRdb reprocessed the public reads and kept productive beta chains. Here each entry gathers all rows of one CDR3 protein and keeps the most common genes and DNA. These V and J calls are TCRdb output, not the study's own analysis. This sample holds approximately 35,000 distinct CDR3 sequences; roughly an eighth were observed only once. The biggest ten clones account for 32% of the sample. Synovial fluid samples and blood samples obtained from the same ankylosing spondylitis patients were matched.

The source of the sample is a study of CD8 T cells in ankylosing spondylitis (dated by TCRdb to about 2017). Study-level background: To find TCR variants linked to disease, the study profiled T cell receptor beta repertoires in ankylosing spondylitis patients and healthy donors. The full study cohort comprised around 25 ankylosing spondylitis patients and about 110 healthy donors. Peripheral blood samples were taken, and synovial fluid was additionally collected from ankylosing spondylitis patients.

Per the germline V gene (reference sequence), DFQATT is the CDR1 and SNEGSKA is the CDR2. Inclusive of the bounding cysteine and phenylalanine, the CDR3 is 14 residues long. The retained sequence is limited to the CDR3, 42 bases, with the frame set at the first base. V loses 6 bases, J loses 3 bases, and the germline ends lie 15 bases apart. The study at large found these results: Some motif variants were previously reported in synovial fluid and blood of reactive arthritis patients, suggesting common disease-initiation mechanisms. The disease-linked clones had a CD8+ phenotype and were found at relatively low frequencies in peripheral blood. The disease-linked clones were reported to be significantly enriched in matched synovial fluid samples from ankylosing spondylitis patients. A TCR beta motif made up of several highly homologous amino acid variants appeared to be characteristic of blood from ankylosing spondylitis patients.

The rearrangement combines TRBV20-1 with TRBJ2-1, with the D gene not confidently named. The receptor was derived from a male donor with ankylosing spondylitis. The sample was synovial fluid, either unsorted or a sorted T cell fraction (not recorded which). Here is the DNA: TGCAGTGCGAGCCAGGCTGCGGACTACAATGAGCAGTTCTTC. It translates to CSASQAADYNEQFF.